The 9 T cell receptor beta chains in this list originate from one sample, sequenced in a study of sequential checkpoint blockade in melanoma. Libraries were prepared by immunoSEQ multiplex PCR; TCRdb keeps only in-frame clonotypes and omits some of them. The sample lists approximately 28,000 clones; 75% to 85% were seen once. Treatment defined: randomized to nivolumab then ipilimumab (arm A) or the reverse (arm B). Here the sequenced sample was CD8+ T cells sorted from blood (inferred from file names), taken from a patient given nivolumab and ipilimumab in sequence. The receptor source for this set is a human donor with melanoma.

V gene TRBV7-3 combines with J gene TRBJ2-3; 9 bases agree with TRBD1. Germline CDR1 SGHTA, CDR2 FQGTGA. The CDR3 covers 15 residues. The V gene end was trimmed by 4 bases and the J gene end by 3 bases; junction bases not matched to a gene: 5. The CDR3 region has the DNA TGTGCCAGCAGCTCATCAGGGACAGGGACAGATACGCAGTATTTT. This sequence encodes CASSSSGTGTDTQYF.

By proportion, this clone is medium-sized. J is TRBJ2-7 and V is TRBV7-9, with D possibly being TRBD1 (6 bases). Trimming cost V 5 bases and J 3 bases, with 20 bases left between them. This CDR3 has 16 residues. CDR1 and CDR2 (germline): SEHNR, FQNEAQ (reference sequence). The DNA of the CDR3 is TGTGCCAGCAGCCCTAGCTTTGACAGGTCTAACTACGAGCAGTACTTC. Protein: CASSPSFDRSNYEQYF.

V usage is TRBV4-3 and J usage is TRBJ1-4; weak D call: TRBD1 (5 bases). This CDR3 comprises 16 residues. V lost 0 bases to trimming and J lost 4 bases, with 12 bases between them. The germline V gene encodes CDR1 LGHNA and CDR2 YSLEER. CDR3: CASSQDRESLNEKLFF. The CDR3 nucleotides read TGCGCCAGCAGCCAAGACAGGGAATCTCTTAATGAAAAACTGTTTTTT.

V and J are TRBV19 and TRBJ1-1; D is ambiguous. The ends were cut back, 4 bases at V and 1 base at J, with 10 bases in the middle. In germline, CDR1 is LNHDA, CDR2 SQIVND (reference sequence). The CDR3 spans 14 residues. The CDR3 spells CASSTTDTNTEAFF. DNA of the CDR3: TGTGCCAGTAGTACAACCGACACGAACACTGAAGCTTTCTTT.

The chain has TRBV7-6 and TRBJ2-1; tentatively, D is TRBD2 (5 bases). Germline CDR1 and CDR2: SGHVS and FNYEAQ. V was clipped by 5 bases and J by 7 bases, with 15 bases between them. The CDR3 contains 14 residues. The CDR3 DNA reads as TGTGCCAGCAGCGACTTCGAGGGTGCTAATGAGCAGTTCTTC. It codes for CASSDFEGANEQFF. The full variable domain, completed using reference TRBV7-6 and TRBJ2-1, is GAGVSQSPRYKVTKRGQDVALRCDPISGHVSLYWYRQALGQGPEFLTYFNYEAQQDKSGLPNDRFSAERPEGSISTLTIQRTEQRDSAMYRCASSDFEGANEQFFGPGTRLTVL.

The chain couples TRBV7-6 to TRBJ2-7; 9 positions match TRBD1. CDR3 size: 13 residues. Germline V gene data show CDR1 as SGHVS and CDR2 as FNYEAQ. J was trimmed by 7 bases and V by 5 bases; bases with no gene match: 6. The CDR3 here is CASSAQGAGEQYF. The CDR3 DNA follows: TGTGCCAGCAGCGCACAGGGGGCGGGGGAGCAGTACTTC.

The rearrangement uses TRBV6-6 and TRBJ2-5; 7 bases match TRBD1. The germline CDR1 and CDR2 sequences are MNHNY and SVGAGI (reference sequence). The CDR3 totals 16 residues. Unmatched junction bases numbered 13, after V lost 4 bases and J lost 5 bases. For the CDR3, the DNA is TGTGCCAGCAGTTCCTCCCGGGACAGTCGAAGGGAGACCCAGTACTTC. The encoded protein is CASSSSRDSRRETQYF.

The V and J genes are TRBV6-1 and TRBJ2-2, with TRBD2 matching over 11 bases. Trimming cost V 3 bases and J 8 bases; bases outside gene matches: 5. The CDR3 consists of 15 residues. The V gene's germline CDR1 is MNHNS and CDR2 SASEGT. CDR3 DNA: TGTGCCAGCAGTGATGGGACTAGCGGTAGTGGGGAGCTGTTTTTT. It yields the protein CASSDGTSGSGELFF.

The V and J genes are TRBV6-7 and TRBJ2-2; 7 bases align to TRBD2. TRBV6-7 falls under the ORF class, with uncertain function. Unmatched junction bases numbered 5, after V lost 9 bases and J lost 1 base. The CDR3 length is 14 residues. CDR3: CASESGVNTGELFF. The CDR3 DNA sequence: TGTGCCAGTGAGAGCGGGGTGAACACCGGGGAGCTGTTTTTT.